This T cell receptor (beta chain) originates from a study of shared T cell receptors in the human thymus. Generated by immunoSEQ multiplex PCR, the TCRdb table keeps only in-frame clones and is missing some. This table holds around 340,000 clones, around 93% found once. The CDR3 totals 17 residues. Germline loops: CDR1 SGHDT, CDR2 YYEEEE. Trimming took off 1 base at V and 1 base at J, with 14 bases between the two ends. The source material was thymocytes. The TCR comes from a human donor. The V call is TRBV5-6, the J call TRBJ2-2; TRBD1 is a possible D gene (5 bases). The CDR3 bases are TGTGCCAGCAGCTTGAACAGGCTGCTCCTGAACACCGGGGAGCTGTTTTTT. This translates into CASSLNRLLLNTGELFF.